This T cell receptor beta chain was retrieved from a study of PD-1 blockade in classical Hodgkin lymphoma. Overall study context: The study gave patients nivolumab 3 mg/kg intravenously every 2 weeks.

This clone was detected only once. Antigen unknown. Every one of the patients relapsed after autologous stem cell transplantation (brentuximab vedotin exposure was variable). Study results and caveats: It was among complete responders that baseline diversity resembled that of newly diagnosed patients.

Measured with immunoSEQ multiplex PCR; TCRdb has only the in-frame clones, and not every one. Of about 97,000 clones listed, roughly 83% were seen once; the top ten hold 12%. Germline CDR1 is SGHTA and CDR2 is FQGNSA. This CDR3 has 17 residues. The ends were cut back, 4 bases at V and 0 bases at J, with 16 bases in the middle. The receptor was derived from a human donor with classical Hodgkin lymphoma. The rearrangement joins TRBV7-2 to TRBJ2-1; D possibly matches TRBD1 or TRBD2 (5 bases each). The sample here was peripheral blood mononuclear cells (PBMCs), taken at baseline. CDR3 nucleotides: TGTGCCAGCAGCTCGCGCGGAACGGGGCACTCCTACAATGAGCAGTTCTTC. Translating it yields CASSSRGTGHSYNEQFF. Variable domain in full (rest from reference TRBV7-2 and TRBJ2-1): GAGVSQSPSNKVTEKGKDVELRCDPISGHTALYWYRQSLGQGLEFLIYFQGNSAPDKSGLPSDRFSAERTGGSVSTLTIQRTQQEDSAVYLCASSSRGTGHSYNEQFFGPGTRLTVL.